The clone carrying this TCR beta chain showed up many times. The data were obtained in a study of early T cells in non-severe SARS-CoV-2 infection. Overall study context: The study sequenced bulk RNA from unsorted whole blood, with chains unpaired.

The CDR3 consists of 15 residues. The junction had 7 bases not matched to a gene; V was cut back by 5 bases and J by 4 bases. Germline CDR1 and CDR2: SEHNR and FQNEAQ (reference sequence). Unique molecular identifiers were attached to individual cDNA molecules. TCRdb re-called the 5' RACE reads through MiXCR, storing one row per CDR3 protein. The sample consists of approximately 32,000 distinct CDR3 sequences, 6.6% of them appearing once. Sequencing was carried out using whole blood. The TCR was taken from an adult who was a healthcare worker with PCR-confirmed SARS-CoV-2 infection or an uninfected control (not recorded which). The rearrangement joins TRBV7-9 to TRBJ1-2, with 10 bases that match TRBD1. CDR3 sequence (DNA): TGTGCCAGCAGCCGAGGACAGGGGGTGCCCTATGGCTACACCTTC. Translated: CASSRGQGVPYGYTF.